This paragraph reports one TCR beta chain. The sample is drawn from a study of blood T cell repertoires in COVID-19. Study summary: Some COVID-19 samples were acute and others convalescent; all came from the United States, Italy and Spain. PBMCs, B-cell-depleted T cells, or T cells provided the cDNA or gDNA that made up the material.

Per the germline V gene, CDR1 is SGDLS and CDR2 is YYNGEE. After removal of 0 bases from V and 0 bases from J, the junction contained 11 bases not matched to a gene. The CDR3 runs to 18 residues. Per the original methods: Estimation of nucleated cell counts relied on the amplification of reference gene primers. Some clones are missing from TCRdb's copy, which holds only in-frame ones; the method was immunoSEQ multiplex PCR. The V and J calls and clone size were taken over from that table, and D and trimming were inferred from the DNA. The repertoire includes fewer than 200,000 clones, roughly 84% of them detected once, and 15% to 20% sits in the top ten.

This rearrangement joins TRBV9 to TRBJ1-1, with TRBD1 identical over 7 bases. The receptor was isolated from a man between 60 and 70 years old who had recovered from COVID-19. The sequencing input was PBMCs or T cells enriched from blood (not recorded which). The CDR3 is CASSVDPGQGGMNTEAFF. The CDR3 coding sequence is TGTGCCAGCAGCGTAGATCCCGGCCAGGGGGGAATGAACACTGAAGCTTTCTTT.